This T cell receptor (beta chain) was retrieved from a study of cytomegalovirus exposure and HLA in healthy donors. The germline CDR1 and CDR2 sequences are MNHEY and SMNVEV (reference sequence). The CDR3 spans 15 residues. J lost 2 bases, V lost 6 bases, and 7 bases had no gene match. Sequencing used immunoSEQ multiplex PCR; TCRdb keeps in-frame clones, though not all of them. The sample includes about 54,000 clones, roughly 90% of them seen just once. Sequencing was performed on PBMCs. The genes are TRBV27 and TRBJ2-3, with 8 positions matching TRBD2. This TCR came from a young woman in good health and CMV-seropositive. CDR3 bases: TGTGCCAGCAGGCCCGGGACTAGGGACACAGATACGCAGTATTTT. It yields the protein CASRPGTRDTDTQYF.